These 13 T cell receptor beta chains originate from one sample sequenced in a study of T cell responses to AZD1222 COVID-19 vaccine. Sequenced by immunoSEQ multiplex PCR; TCRdb stores in-frame clones only, minus some. The sample holds around 140,000 clones, roughly 90% seen once. Sequencing was performed on peripheral blood, taken on day 0 of AZD1222 vaccination. All receptors come from an adult in good health.

CDR3 region: CASSQGAGDTQYF. CDR3 DNA sequence: TGTGCCAGCTCGCAGGGTGCCGGAGATACGCAGTATTTT. The J gene is TRBJ2-3, the V gene TRBV18; TRBD1 might be the D (5 bases). The germline V gene has CDR1 KGHSH and CDR2 LQKENI. Trimming shortened V by 6 bases and J by 5 bases, and 12 bases separated the two germline ends. This CDR3 has 13 amino acids.

This chain connects TRBV5-1 to TRBJ2-7; the D gene is possibly TRBD2 (6 bases). Deletions cut 0 bases from V and 2 bases from J, with 12 bases between. Germline CDR1 SGHRS, CDR2 YFSETQ. This CDR3 has 15 amino acids. CDR3 amino acids: CASSLELAVTYEQYF. The CDR3, as DNA: TGCGCCAGCAGCTTGGAGTTAGCGGTTACCTACGAGCAGTACTTC.

V and J are TRBV20-1 and TRBJ2-5; D remains unclear. V was shortened by 7 bases and J by 4 bases, with 10 bases between the two germline ends. CDR1 and CDR2 from the germline V gene are DFQATT and SNEGSKA (reference sequence). This CDR3 is built from 11 residues. The CDR3 loop is CSGGLGETQYF. CDR3 bases: TGCAGTGGTGGTCTCGGAGAGACCCAGTACTTC.

The chain links TRBV4-1 to TRBJ2-2; D assignment may be TRBD1 or TRBD2 (5 bases each). CDR1 is MGHRA, CDR2 YSYEKL, per germline. The CDR3 is 15 amino acids. V lost 2 bases, J lost 7 bases, and 14 bases lay in between. The CDR3 loop reads CASSQRDPDGGELFF. DNA of the CDR3: TGCGCCAGCAGCCAACGGGACCCCGACGGCGGGGAGCTGTTTTTT.

The chain is built from TRBV6-5 and TRBJ1-1, with a tentative D call TRBD1 (6 bases). V shed 8 bases and J shed 9 bases, with 13 bases lying between them. Germline V gene sequence: CDR1 MNHEY, CDR2 SVGAGI. The CDR3 consists of 11 residues. The CDR3 loop is CASHRDTQAFF. CDR3 bases: TGTGCCAGCCACCGGGACACACAAGCTTTCTTT.

The chain carries TRBV24-1 and TRBJ1-1, with D possibly matching TRBD1 (6 bases). Germline V gene data show CDR1 as KGHDR and CDR2 as SFDVKD. Deletions cut 11 bases from V and 0 bases from J, with 21 bases between. The CDR3 runs to 16 residues. In DNA form, the CDR3 reads TGTGCCAACGGGCTAGGGGGGTTCAAAATGAACACTGAAGCTTTCTTT. Protein product: CANGLGGFKMNTEAFF.

The gene calls are TRBV18 and TRBJ2-3; 14 bases are a match to TRBD2. Germline-derived CDR1 and CDR2 are KGHSH and LQKENI. V shed 0 bases, J shed 0 bases, and the junction held 8 bases outside the gene matches. The CDR3 is made up of 20 amino acids. In DNA, the CDR3 is TGTGCCAGCTCACCACCGGGGACTAGCGGGAGTCCTACTAGCACAGATACGCAGTATTTT. This translates into CASSPPGTSGSPTSTDTQYF. Full variable domain (rest looked up from reference TRBV18 and TRBJ2-3): NAGVMQNPRHLVRRRGQEARLRCSPMKGHSHVYWYRQLPEEGLKFMVYLQKENIIDESGMPKERFSAEFPKEGPSILRIQQVVRGDSAAYFCASSPPGTSGSPTSTDTQYFGPGTRLTVL.

V and J are TRBV5-1 and TRBJ2-3, with 13 bases identical to TRBD2. This CDR3 has 14 amino acids. V was pared by 7 bases and J by 5 bases, with 4 bases of the junction left unmatched. The germline V gene has CDR1 SGHRS and CDR2 YFSETQ. The CDR3 DNA reads TGCGCCAGCCGGACTAGCGGGAGTGAAGATACGCAGTATTTT. Protein product: CASRTSGSEDTQYF.

The V and J genes are TRBV28 and TRBJ1-2, with a tentative D call TRBD1 (5 bases). The V end was cut by 6 bases, the J end by 7 bases, with 18 bases between. Germline CDR1 is MDHEN and CDR2 is SYDVKM. The CDR3 is made up of 14 amino acids. DNA of the CDR3: TGTGCCAGCAGACGTACAGGTACTATCTCTGGCTACACCTTC. Translation: CASRRTGTISGYTF.

The chain carries TRBV7-3 and TRBJ2-1, with TRBD1 as a possible D gene (6 bases). The CDR3 runs 15 residues. CDR1 and CDR2 (germline): SGHTA, FQGTGA. V lost 0 bases and J lost 5, with 11 bases in between. The CDR3 spells CASSLTGTLDNEQFF. For the CDR3, the DNA is TGTGCCAGCAGCTTAACCGGGACACTAGACAATGAGCAGTTCTTC.

This chain uses TRBV5-4 with TRBJ2-7, with 10 bases that match TRBD2. The CDR3 runs 17 residues. CDR1 and CDR2 (germline): SGHNT, YYREEE (reference sequence). With 1 base clipped from V and 7 bases from J, the junction kept 14 bases outside the gene matches. DNA for the CDR3: TGTGCCAGCAGCTTGAAGGCGTGGGCTAGCGGGAGTCCTGAGCAGTACTTC. Translation: CASSLKAWASGSPEQYF.

V usage is TRBV4-2 and J usage is TRBJ2-7; D not certain. CDR3 size: 12 residues. V lost 6 bases and J 6 bases, leaving 12 bases between the germline ends. Germline CDR1 is LGHNA and CDR2 is YNFKEQ. The CDR3 coding sequence is TGTGCCAGCAGTCGCAGAGGCGGCGAGCAGTACTTC. Encoded protein: CASSRRGGEQYF.

Details on this clone: The sample has other DNA sequences that encode this CDR3 too. The chain employs TRBV9 and TRBJ2-7, with 7 bases fitting TRBD2. CDR3 length equals 14 residues. CDR1 and CDR2 from the germline V gene are SGDLS and YYNGEE. V was pared by 0 bases and J by 1 base, with 1 base of the junction left unmatched. The CDR3 nucleotides are TGTGCCAGCAGCGTAGCTAGCGGTTCCTACGAGCAGTACTTC. Translated, it gives CASSVASGSYEQYF.